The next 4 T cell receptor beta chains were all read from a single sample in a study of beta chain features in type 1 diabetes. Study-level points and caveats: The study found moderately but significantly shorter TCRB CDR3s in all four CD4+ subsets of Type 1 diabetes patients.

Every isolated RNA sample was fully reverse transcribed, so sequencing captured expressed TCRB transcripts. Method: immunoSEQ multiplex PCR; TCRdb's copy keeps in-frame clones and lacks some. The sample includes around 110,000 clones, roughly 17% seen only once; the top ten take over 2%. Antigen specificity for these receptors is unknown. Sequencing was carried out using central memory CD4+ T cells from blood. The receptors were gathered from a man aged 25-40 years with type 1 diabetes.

The CDR3 bases are TGCGCCACTGGGGACAGGGCCAAAAACATTCAGTACTTC. Translation: CATGDRAKNIQYF. The chain couples TRBV4-1 to TRBJ2-4; 8 bases agree with TRBD1. This CDR3 contains 13 residues. The junction had 3 bases not matched to a gene; V was cut back by 10 bases and J by 1 base. Germline V gives CDR1 MGHRA, CDR2 YSYEKL.

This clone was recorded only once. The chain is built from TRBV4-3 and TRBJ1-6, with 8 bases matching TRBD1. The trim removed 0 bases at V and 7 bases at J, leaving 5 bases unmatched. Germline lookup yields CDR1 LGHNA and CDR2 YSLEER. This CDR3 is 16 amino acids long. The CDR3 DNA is TGCGCCAGCAGCCAAGACATCCAGGGGGCAAATTCACCCCTCCACTTT. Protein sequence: CASSQDIQGANSPLHF.

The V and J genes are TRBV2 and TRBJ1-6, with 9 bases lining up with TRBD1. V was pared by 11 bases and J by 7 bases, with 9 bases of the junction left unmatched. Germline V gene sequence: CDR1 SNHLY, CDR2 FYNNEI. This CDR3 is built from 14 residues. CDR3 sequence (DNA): TGTGCCGGAAGGACAGGGGCTGAAAATTCACCCCTCCACTTT. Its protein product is CAGRTGAENSPLHF.

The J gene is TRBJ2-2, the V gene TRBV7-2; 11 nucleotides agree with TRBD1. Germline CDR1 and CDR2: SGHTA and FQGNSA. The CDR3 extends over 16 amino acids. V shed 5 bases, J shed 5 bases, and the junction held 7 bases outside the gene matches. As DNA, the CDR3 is TGTGCCAGCAGCCGCCCTGGACAGGGGGCGACCGGGGAGCTGTTTTTT. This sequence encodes CASSRPGQGATGELFF.